This passage covers 20 T cell receptor beta chains from one sample sequenced in a study of blood T cell repertoires in COVID-19. Clones were sequenced by immunoSEQ multiplex PCR, and TCRdb holds only the in-frame ones, with some missing. The data show approximately 110,000 clones, 84% seen once. The sequenced sample consisted of peripheral blood. The receptors come from a woman in her thirties or forties with acute or convalescent COVID-19.

This clone showed up just once. The chain's CDR3 is CASRAGLSYNEQFF. CDR3 in DNA: TGTGCCAGCAGAGCGGGGCTTTCCTACAATGAGCAGTTCTTC. The rearrangement uses TRBV2 and TRBJ2-1, with 7 bases aligning to TRBD2. Germline CDR1 reads SNHLY; CDR2 reads FYNNEI. J gave up 1 base and V 6 bases, and 3 bases lay outside the gene matches. The CDR3 covers 14 residues.

The V call is TRBV9, the J call TRBJ1-2; 9 bases are a match to TRBD1. The CDR3 spans 14 residues. The V and J ends lost 1 base and 7 bases, in that order; junction bases with no gene match: 5. Germline V gene lookup returns CDR1 SGDLS and CDR2 YYNGEE. The CDR3 here is CASSVTTGGPGYTF. The CDR3 coding sequence is TGTGCCAGCAGCGTAACTACAGGGGGCCCTGGCTACACCTTC. The entire variable domain, with the rest obtained from reference TRBV9 and TRBJ1-2, is as follows: DSGVTQTPKHLITATGQRVTLRCSPRSGDLSVYWYQQSLDQGLQFLIQYYNGEERAKGNILERFSAQQFPDLHSELNLSSLELGDSALYFCASSVTTGGPGYTFGSGTRLTVV.

The chain is built from TRBV5-1 and TRBJ1-2, with D hard to call. V was cut by 1 base and J by 0 bases, with 4 bases left in between. CDR1 and CDR2 from the germline V gene are SGHRS and YFSETQ. The CDR3 spans 13 residues. Here the CDR3 DNA reads TGCGCCAGCAGCTTGACAGCTAACTATGGCTACACCTTC. Translation gives CASSLTANYGYTF.

This clone is medium-sized (0.01 to 0.1%) by share. This chain connects TRBV19 to TRBJ2-7; a possible D gene is TRBD2 (7 bases). The CDR3 runs to 15 residues. Trimming stripped 6 bases from V and 2 bases from J, with 17 bases between. CDR1 is LNHDA, CDR2 SQIVND, per germline (reference sequence). The CDR3 sequence: CASSPRGGLPYEQYF. In DNA, the CDR3 is TGTGCCAGTAGCCCTAGGGGGGGGCTACCCTACGAGCAGTACTTC.

The gene calls are TRBV3-1 (or the pseudogene TRBV3-2) and TRBJ1-6; 8 bases align to TRBD1. The germline gives CDR1 LGHDT, CDR2 YNNKEL (reference sequence). The CDR3 consists of 14 residues. Unmatched junction bases numbered 7, after V lost 4 bases and J lost 11 bases. The CDR3 DNA follows: TGTGCCAGCAGCCGCAGGGGGCTCGGGGCACCCCTCCACTTT. Residues: CASSRRGLGAPLHF.

The chain has TRBV11-3 and TRBJ2-1; 13 nucleotides agree with TRBD2. The V segment lost 2 bases and the J segment 7 bases; nucleotides outside the gene matches: 5. The CDR3 runs 16 residues. Germline CDR1 and CDR2: SGHNT and YENEEA. The chain's CDR3 is CASSLRLAGGRNEQFF. The CDR3 DNA reads as TGTGCCAGCAGCTTAAGACTAGCGGGGGGTCGGAATGAGCAGTTCTTC.

This chain joins TRBV9 and TRBJ2-6, with 14 bases matching TRBD2. Germline assignment: CDR1 SGDLS and CDR2 YYNGEE. CDR3 length: 21 residues. Losses at the gene ends were 2 bases for V and 2 bases for J; bases not matched to a gene: 12. Written as DNA, the CDR3 is TGTGCCAGCAGCGTCACCATTAACGTGGGACTAGCGGGGGCTGGGGCCAACGTCCTGACTTTC. This codes for CASSVTINVGLAGAGANVLTF.

The chain uses TRBV19 and TRBJ1-2; weak D call: TRBD1 (6 bases). This CDR3 is built from 17 residues. The V end was cut by 5 bases, the J end by 6 bases, with 25 bases between. Germline CDR1 reads LNHDA; CDR2 reads SQIVND (reference sequence). DNA for the CDR3: TGTGCCAGTAGTGAGGGCAGGGGAAGGGTTATGATGGATGGCTACACCTTC. Translated, it gives CASSEGRGRVMMDGYTF. Full variable domain (missing parts from reference TRBV19 and TRBJ1-2): DGGITQSPKYLFRKEGQNVTLSCEQNLNHDAMYWYRQDPGQGLRLIYYSQIVNDFQKGDIAEGYSVSREKKESFPLTVTSAQKNPTAFYLCASSEGRGRVMMDGYTFGSGTRLTVV.

The chain has TRBV2 and TRBJ2-2, with 7 bases that match TRBD2. Germline assignment: CDR1 SNHLY and CDR2 FYNNEI. The CDR3 sequence is 14 residues long. Losses at the gene ends were 7 bases for V and 3 bases for J; bases not matched to a gene: 5. The CDR3 DNA reads TGTGCCAGCACCAGGACTAGGGACACCGGGGAGCTGTTTTTT. It translates to CASTRTRDTGELFF.

The chain recombines TRBV7-3 with TRBJ1-2; 9 nucleotides match TRBD1. Germline V lookup: CDR1 SGHTA, CDR2 FQGTGA. Trimming removed 4 bases from V and 8 bases from J; junction bases left unmatched: 8. CDR3 length equals 14 residues. The CDR3 region is CASSSGQGSWGYTF. The CDR3 region has the DNA TGTGCCAGCAGCTCGGGACAGGGATCGTGGGGCTACACCTTC.

The CDR3 sequence: CASSSLAGGHNEQFF. Here the CDR3 DNA reads TGTGCCAGCAGCTCACTAGCGGGGGGGCATAATGAGCAGTTCTTC. The chain couples TRBV5-4 to TRBJ2-1, with 13 bases identical to TRBD2. This CDR3 is 15 amino acids long. CDR1 is SGHNT and CDR2 is YYREEE in the germline V gene (reference sequence). The V segment lost 3 bases and the J segment 7 bases; nucleotides outside the gene matches: 4.

The V gene is TRBV7-2, the J gene TRBJ2-3; 11 bases are shared with TRBD2. CDR3 length equals 18 residues. Germline-derived CDR1 and CDR2 are SGHTA and FQGNSA. J lost 0 bases, V lost 2 bases, and 7 bases had no gene match. The CDR3 DNA reads as TGTGCCAGCAGCTTAACTAGCGGGGGTTATCCTAGCACAGATACGCAGTATTTT. It yields the protein CASSLTSGGYPSTDTQYF. The entire variable domain, with the rest obtained from reference TRBV7-2 and TRBJ2-3, is as follows: GAGVSQSPSNKVTEKGKDVELRCDPISGHTALYWYRQSLGQGLEFLIYFQGNSAPDKSGLPSDRFSAERTGGSVSTLTIQRTQQEDSAVYLCASSLTSGGYPSTDTQYFGPGTRLTVL.

The chain's CDR3 is CASSVEGRQGNEKLFF. CDR3 coding DNA: TGTGCCAGCAGCGTAGAGGGTCGGCAGGGAAATGAAAAACTGTTTTTT. This chain connects TRBV9 to TRBJ1-4; TRBD1 might be the D (5 bases). The CDR3 totals 16 residues. The germline V gene encodes CDR1 SGDLS and CDR2 YYNGEE. The V end lost 0 bases, the J end lost 5 bases, and 14 bases lay between the germline ends.

The chain has TRBV11-2 and TRBJ1-1, with D possibly being TRBD1 (5 bases). Per the germline V gene, CDR1 is SGHAT and CDR2 is FQNNGV. The CDR3 sequence is 13 residues long. Trimming left V 3 bases short and J 1 base short, with 6 bases between. The chain's CDR3 is CASSLTANTEAFF. DNA of the CDR3: TGTGCCAGCAGCTTGACAGCGAACACTGAAGCTTTCTTT.

This chain uses TRBV5-1 with TRBJ2-2, with a possible D match to TRBD1 (6 bases). CDR1 SGHRS and CDR2 YFSETQ come from the germline V gene. Trimming removed 4 bases from V and 0 bases from J, with 10 bases in between. The CDR3 has 15 residues. CDR3 residues: CASSEGQTNTGELFF. In nucleotides, the CDR3 is TGCGCCAGCAGCGAGGGACAAACGAACACCGGGGAGCTGTTTTTT.

V is TRBV7-3 and J is TRBJ1-2; 9 bases agree with TRBD1. CDR1 SGHTA and CDR2 FQGTGA come from the germline V gene. After removal of 5 bases from V and 4 bases from J, the junction contained 8 bases not matched to a gene. The CDR3 is 15 amino acids. CDR3 coding DNA: TGTGCCAGCAGCCCGCAGGGGACAGGGCCCTATGGCTACACCTTC. Its translation is CASSPQGTGPYGYTF. The full variable domain, with the rest looked up from reference TRBV7-3 and TRBJ1-2, is GAGVSQTPSNKVTEKGKYVELRCDPISGHTALYWYRQSLGQGPEFLIYFQGTGAADDSGLPNDRFFAVRPEGSVSTLKIQRTERGDSAVYLCASSPQGTGPYGYTFGSGTRLTVV.

This chain connects TRBV29-1 to TRBJ2-1, with TRBD1 matching over 10 bases. The CDR3 has 16 amino acids. CDR1 and CDR2 from the germline V gene are SQVTM and ANQGSEA. J lost 0 bases, V lost 1 base, and 3 bases had no gene match. The CDR3 sequence: CSVEGTGGFSYNEQFF. CDR3 bases: TGCAGCGTTGAAGGGACAGGGGGTTTCTCCTACAATGAGCAGTTCTTC.

The chain uses TRBV25-1 and TRBJ2-1, with 10 bases identical to TRBD1. This CDR3 has 16 residues. In germline, CDR1 is MGHDK, CDR2 SYGVNS. The V segment lost 1 base and the J segment 7 bases; nucleotides outside the gene matches: 7. The CDR3 loop is CASSESRTGGANEQFF. As DNA, the CDR3 is TGTGCCAGCAGTGAATCGAGGACAGGGGGAGCAAATGAGCAGTTCTTC.

The genes are TRBV24-1 and TRBJ2-1, with D perhaps TRBD2 (5 bases). The length of the CDR3 is 15 residues. Germline V gene data show CDR1 as KGHDR and CDR2 as SFDVKD. V lost 2 bases, J lost 15 bases, and 22 bases lay in between. CDR3 in DNA: TGTGCCACCAGTGATTCTCGTTTGAGGGCCAATCGTCTGTTCTTC. Translated, it gives CATSDSRLRANRLFF.

Worth noting for this clone: A junction boundary mismatches the germline segment, possibly from a read error. This chain joins TRBV25-1 and TRBJ2-1, with TRBD1 identical over 8 bases. Germline V CDR1 and CDR2: MGHDK, SYGVNS. The CDR3 sequence is 15 residues long. The CDR3 DNA follows: TGTGCCAGCAGTGGTGACAGGGGATCCTTCAATGAGCAGTTCTTC. It encodes CASSGDRGSFNEQFF.